This T cell receptor (beta chain) stems from a study of T cell responses to AZD1222 COVID-19 vaccine. Clones were read by immunoSEQ multiplex PCR, and TCRdb kept only the in-frame ones, dropping some. The sample holds about 68,000 clones, roughly 90% seen once. Remarks on this clone: What it binds is unknown.

Points from the study as a whole: Repertoire collection took place solely once the T cell response had peaked. Spike was spanned by vaccine-associated CD4 TCRs, which were dominant at 160-218 and 743-854. The donors showed a predominance of white British ancestry and of females, with possible underestimation of clonal diversity.

V was trimmed by 7 bases and J by 1 base, leaving 13 bases between them. This CDR3 spans 14 amino acids. Per the germline V gene, CDR1 is SNHLY and CDR2 is FYNNEI. V gene TRBV2 combines with J gene TRBJ1-2; possible D gene TRBD1, 6 bases. Sequences were derived from peripheral blood, sampled on day 0 of AZD1222 vaccination. The origin of this receptor is an adult in good health. The CDR3 DNA sequence: TGTGCCAGCACCTGGACAGCAGTTAACTATGGCTACACCTTC. Protein sequence: CASTWTAVNYGYTF.